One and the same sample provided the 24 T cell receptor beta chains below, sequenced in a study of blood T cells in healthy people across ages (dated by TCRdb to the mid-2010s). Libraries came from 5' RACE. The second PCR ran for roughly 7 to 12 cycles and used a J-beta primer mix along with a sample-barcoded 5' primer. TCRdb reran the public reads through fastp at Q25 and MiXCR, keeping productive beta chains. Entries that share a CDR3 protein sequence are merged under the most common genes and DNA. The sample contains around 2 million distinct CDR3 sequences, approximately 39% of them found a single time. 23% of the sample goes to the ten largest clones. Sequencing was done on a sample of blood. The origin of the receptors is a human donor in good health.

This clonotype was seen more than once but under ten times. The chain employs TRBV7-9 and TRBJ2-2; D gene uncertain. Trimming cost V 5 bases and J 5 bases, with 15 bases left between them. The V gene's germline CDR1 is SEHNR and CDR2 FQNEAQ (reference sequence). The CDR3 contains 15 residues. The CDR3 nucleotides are TGTGCCAGCAGCCGGGTCTCGTTGGGTACCGGGGAGCTGTTTTTT. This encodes CASSRVSLGTGELFF.

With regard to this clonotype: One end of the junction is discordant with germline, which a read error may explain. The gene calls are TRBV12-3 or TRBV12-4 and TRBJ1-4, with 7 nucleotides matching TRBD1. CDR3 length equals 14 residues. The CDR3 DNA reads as TGTGCCAACAGCCCCCGGGACAGCGATGAAGAACTGTTTTTT. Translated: CANSPRDSDEELFF.

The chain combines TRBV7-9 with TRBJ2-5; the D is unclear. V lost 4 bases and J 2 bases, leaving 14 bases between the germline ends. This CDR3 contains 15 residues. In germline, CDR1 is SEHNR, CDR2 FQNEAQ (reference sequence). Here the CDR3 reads CASSYGHGRQETQYF. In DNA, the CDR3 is TGTGCCAGCAGCTACGGGCACGGGCGACAAGAGACCCAGTACTTC.

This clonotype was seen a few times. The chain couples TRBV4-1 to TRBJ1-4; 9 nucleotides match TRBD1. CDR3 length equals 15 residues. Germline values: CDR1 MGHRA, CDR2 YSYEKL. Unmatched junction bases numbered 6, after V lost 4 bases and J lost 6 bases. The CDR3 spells CASSPRDRAYEKLFF. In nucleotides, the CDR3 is TGCGCCAGCAGCCCCCGGGACAGGGCTTATGAAAAACTGTTTTTT.

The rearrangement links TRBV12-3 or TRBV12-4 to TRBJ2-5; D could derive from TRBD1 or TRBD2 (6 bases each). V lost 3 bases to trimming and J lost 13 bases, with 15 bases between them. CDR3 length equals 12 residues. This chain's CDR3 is CASSFQGGRSYF. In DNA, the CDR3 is TGTGCCAGCAGTTTCCAAGGGGGGCGGTCGTACTTC.

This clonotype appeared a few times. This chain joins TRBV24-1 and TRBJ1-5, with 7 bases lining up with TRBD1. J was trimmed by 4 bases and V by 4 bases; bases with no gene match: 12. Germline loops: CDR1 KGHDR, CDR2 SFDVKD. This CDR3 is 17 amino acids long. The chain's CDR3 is CATSDPSGGQGNQPQHF. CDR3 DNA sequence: TGTGCCACCAGTGACCCTTCAGGGGGTCAGGGTAATCAGCCCCAGCATTTT.

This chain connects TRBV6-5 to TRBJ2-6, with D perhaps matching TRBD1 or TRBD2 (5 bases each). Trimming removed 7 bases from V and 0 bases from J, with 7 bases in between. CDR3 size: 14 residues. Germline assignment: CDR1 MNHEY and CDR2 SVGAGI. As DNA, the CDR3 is TGTGCCAGCAATGGGGGCTCTGGGGCCAACGTCCTGACTTTC. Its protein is CASNGGSGANVLTF.

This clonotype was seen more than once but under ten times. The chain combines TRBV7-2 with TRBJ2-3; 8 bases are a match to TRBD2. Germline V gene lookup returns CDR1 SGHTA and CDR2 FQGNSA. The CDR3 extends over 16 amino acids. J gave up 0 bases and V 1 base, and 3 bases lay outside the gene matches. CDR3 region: CASSLELAASTDTQYF. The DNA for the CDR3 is TGTGCCAGCAGCTTAGAACTAGCGGCGAGCACAGATACGCAGTATTTT.

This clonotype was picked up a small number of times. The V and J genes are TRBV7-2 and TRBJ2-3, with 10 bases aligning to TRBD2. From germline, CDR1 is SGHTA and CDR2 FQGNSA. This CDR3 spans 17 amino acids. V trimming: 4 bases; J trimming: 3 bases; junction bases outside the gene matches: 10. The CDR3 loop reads CASSSRKAGGPTDTQYF. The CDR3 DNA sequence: TGTGCCAGCAGCTCCAGGAAAGCGGGGGGGCCAACAGATACGCAGTATTTT.

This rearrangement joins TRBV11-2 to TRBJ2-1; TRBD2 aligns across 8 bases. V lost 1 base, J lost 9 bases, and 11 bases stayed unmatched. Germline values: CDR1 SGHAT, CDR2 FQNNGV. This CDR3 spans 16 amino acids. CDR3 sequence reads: CASSLGGGGSIGEQFF. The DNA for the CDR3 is TGTGCCAGCAGCTTAGGCGGCGGGGGGAGTATCGGTGAGCAGTTCTTC.

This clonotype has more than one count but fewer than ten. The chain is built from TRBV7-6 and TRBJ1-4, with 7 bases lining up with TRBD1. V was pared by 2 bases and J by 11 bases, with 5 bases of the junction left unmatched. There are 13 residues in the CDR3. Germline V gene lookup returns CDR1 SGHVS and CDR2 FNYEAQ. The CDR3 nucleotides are TGTGCCAGCAGCTTACATAACAGGGGTAAACTGTTTTTT. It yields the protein CASSLHNRGKLFF.

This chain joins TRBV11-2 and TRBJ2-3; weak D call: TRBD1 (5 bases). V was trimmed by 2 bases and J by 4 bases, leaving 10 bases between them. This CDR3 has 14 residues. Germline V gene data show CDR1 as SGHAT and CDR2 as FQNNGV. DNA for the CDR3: TGTGCCAGCAGCTTACTCCTAGGGGCAGATACGCAGTATTTT. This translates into CASSLLLGADTQYF.

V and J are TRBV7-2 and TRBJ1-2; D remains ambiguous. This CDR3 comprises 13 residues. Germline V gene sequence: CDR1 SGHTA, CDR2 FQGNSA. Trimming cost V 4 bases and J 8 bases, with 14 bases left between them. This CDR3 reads CASSSGQRKGYTF. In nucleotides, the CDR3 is TGTGCCAGCAGCTCGGGCCAACGAAAGGGCTACACCTTC. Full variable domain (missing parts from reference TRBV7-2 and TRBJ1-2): GAGVSQSPSNKVTEKGKDVELRCDPISGHTALYWYRQSLGQGLEFLIYFQGNSAPDKSGLPSDRFSAERTGGSVSTLTIQRTQQEDSAVYLCASSSGQRKGYTFGSGTRLTVV.

The CDR3 here is CASNSSCYPDRAFNQPQHF. CDR3 DNA: TGTGCCAGCAATTCGTCTTGTTATCCGGACAGGGCGTTTAATCAGCCCCAGCATTTT. The chain joins TRBV7-4 to TRBJ1-5; 8 bases align to TRBD1. Germline V lookup: CDR1 SGHVT, CDR2 SQSDAQ. The CDR3 consists of 19 residues. The junction had 21 bases not matched to a gene; V was cut back by 7 bases and J by 4 bases.

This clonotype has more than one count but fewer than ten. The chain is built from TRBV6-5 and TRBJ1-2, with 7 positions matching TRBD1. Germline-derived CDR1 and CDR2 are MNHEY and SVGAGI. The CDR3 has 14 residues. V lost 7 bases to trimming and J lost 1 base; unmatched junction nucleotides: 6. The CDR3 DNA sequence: TGTGCCAGCAAAACCGGGACAGTTAACTATGGCTACACCTTC. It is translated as CASKTGTVNYGYTF.

This chain's CDR3 is CSARANWGALLEGYTF. CDR3 nucleotides: TGCAGTGCTAGAGCGAATTGGGGGGCTCTGTTAGAAGGCTACACCTTC. The rearrangement links TRBV20-1 to TRBJ1-2, with D possibly being TRBD1 (6 bases). CDR1 is DFQATT and CDR2 is SNEGSKA in the germline V gene (reference sequence). This CDR3 comprises 16 residues. The germline V and J ends were trimmed by 1 base and 8 bases, with 23 bases remaining between them.

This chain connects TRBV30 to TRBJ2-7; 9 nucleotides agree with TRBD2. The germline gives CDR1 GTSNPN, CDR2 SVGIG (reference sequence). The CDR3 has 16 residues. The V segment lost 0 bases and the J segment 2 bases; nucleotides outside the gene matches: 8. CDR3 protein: CAWSVPSSGTTYEQYF. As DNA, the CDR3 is TGTGCCTGGAGTGTACCGTCTAGCGGGACCACCTACGAGCAGTACTTC.

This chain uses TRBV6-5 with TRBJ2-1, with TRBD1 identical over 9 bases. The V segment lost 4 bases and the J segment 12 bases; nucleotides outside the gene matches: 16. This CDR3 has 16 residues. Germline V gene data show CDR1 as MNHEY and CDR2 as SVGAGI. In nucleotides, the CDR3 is TGTGCCAGCAGTTCCCCTCCGGGACAGGGAACAATGGGGCAGTTCTTC. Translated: CASSSPPGQGTMGQFF.

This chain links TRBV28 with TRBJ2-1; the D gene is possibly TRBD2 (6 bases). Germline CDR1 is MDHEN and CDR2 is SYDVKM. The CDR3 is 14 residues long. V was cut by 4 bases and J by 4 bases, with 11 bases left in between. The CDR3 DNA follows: TGTGCCAGCAGTTGTGAGGAGGGGTACAATGAGCAGTTCTTC. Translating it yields CASSCEEGYNEQFF.

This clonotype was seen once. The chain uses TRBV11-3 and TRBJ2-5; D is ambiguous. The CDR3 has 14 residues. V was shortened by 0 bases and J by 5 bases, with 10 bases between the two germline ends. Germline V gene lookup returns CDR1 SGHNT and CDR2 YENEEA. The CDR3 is CASSLDSGTETQYF. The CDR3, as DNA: TGTGCCAGCAGCTTAGATAGTGGTACGGAGACCCAGTACTTC. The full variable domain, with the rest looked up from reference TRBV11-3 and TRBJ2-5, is EAGVVQSPRYKIIEKKQPVAFWCNPISGHNTLYWYLQNLGQGPELLIRYENEEAVDDSQLPKDRFSAERLKGVDSTLKIQPAELGDSAVYLCASSLDSGTETQYFGPGTRLLVL.

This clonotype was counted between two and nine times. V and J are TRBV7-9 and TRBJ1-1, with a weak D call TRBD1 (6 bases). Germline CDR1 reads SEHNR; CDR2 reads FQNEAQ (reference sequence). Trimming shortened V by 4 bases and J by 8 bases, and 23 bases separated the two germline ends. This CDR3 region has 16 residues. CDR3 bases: TGTGCCAGCAGCTATAGGGGGGGGTTGGTCGGAGAAGAAGCTTTCTTT. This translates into CASSYRGGLVGEEAFF.

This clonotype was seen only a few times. The CDR3 DNA reads TGTGCCAGCAGTCCAACCGGGACAGCACAAAGGTTAAGTACGCAGTATTTT. Amino acid sequence: CASSPTGTAQRLSTQYF. The J gene is TRBJ2-3, the V gene TRBV12-3 or TRBV12-4, with TRBD1 identical over 7 bases. This CDR3 comprises 17 residues. V dropped 5 bases and J dropped 8; count of bases not matched to a gene: 19.

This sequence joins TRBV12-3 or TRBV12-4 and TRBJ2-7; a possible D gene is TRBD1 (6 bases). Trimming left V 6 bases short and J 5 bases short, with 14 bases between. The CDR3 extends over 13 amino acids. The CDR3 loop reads CASSSPRGNEQYF. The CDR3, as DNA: TGTGCCAGCAGCTCCCCAAGGGGGAACGAGCAGTACTTC.

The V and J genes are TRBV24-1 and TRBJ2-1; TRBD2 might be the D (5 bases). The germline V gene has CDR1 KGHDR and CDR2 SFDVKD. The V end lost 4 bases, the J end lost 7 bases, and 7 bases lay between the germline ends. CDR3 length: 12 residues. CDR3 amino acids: CATSDPGNEQFF. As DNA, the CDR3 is TGTGCCACCAGTGACCCGGGGAATGAGCAGTTCTTC.